The 8 T cell receptor beta chains reported below all come from one sample, sequenced in a study of cytomegalovirus exposure and HLA in healthy donors. Both 60 Vbeta primers and 13 Jbeta primers went into the PCR. Sequenced by immunoSEQ multiplex PCR; TCRdb stores in-frame clones only, minus some. The sample lists some 150,000 clones, roughly 79% occurring once. The sample consisted of PBMCs. These TCRs come from a woman in her 30s in good health and CMV-seropositive.

The chain employs TRBV4-1 and TRBJ1-1, with a possible D match to TRBD1 (6 bases). Germline lookup yields CDR1 MGHRA and CDR2 YSYEKL. The CDR3 contains 14 residues. Between the trimmed V and J ends, which lost 1 base and 3 bases, there was a span of 9 bases. This chain's CDR3 is CASSQAPGDTEAFF. The DNA for the CDR3 is TGCGCCAGCAGCCAAGCTCCAGGGGACACTGAAGCTTTCTTT.

The chain recombines TRBV5-1 with TRBJ1-1; 8 positions agree with TRBD1. The CDR3 totals 14 residues. The germline gives CDR1 SGHRS, CDR2 YFSETQ. Trimming took 4 bases from V and 6 from J; bases not matched to a gene: 8. This chain's CDR3 is CASSQGQGIAEAFF. CDR3 DNA: TGCGCCAGCAGCCAAGGACAGGGTATCGCTGAAGCTTTCTTT.

This sequence joins TRBV5-1 and TRBJ2-7; TRBD1 matches 11 bases. CDR3 length: 16 amino acids. J was trimmed by 4 bases and V by 4 bases; bases with no gene match: 10. Germline CDR1 SGHRS, CDR2 YFSETQ. The CDR3 region is CASSLHGQGARYEQYF. The DNA for the CDR3 is TGCGCCAGCAGCCTCCACGGACAGGGGGCGCGGTACGAGCAGTACTTC.

The gene calls are TRBV14 and TRBJ2-5; D is undetermined. This CDR3 comprises 12 residues. Trimming shortened V by 4 bases and J by 4 bases, and 7 bases separated the two germline ends. Germline V gene sequence: CDR1 SGHDN, CDR2 FVKESK. The CDR3 protein is CASSLNRETQYF. The DNA of the CDR3 is TGTGCCAGCAGCCTAAATCGAGAGACCCAGTACTTC.

This clone was detected a few times. The chain has TRBV7-8 and TRBJ2-1; no reliable D call. The CDR3 covers 15 residues. CDR1 and CDR2 from the germline V gene are SGHVS and FQNEAQ. Trimming took off 5 bases at V and 0 bases at J, with 11 bases between the two ends. Written as DNA, the CDR3 is TGTGCCAGCAGCCACCTACCGAGCTCCTACAATGAGCAGTTCTTC. Its protein is CASSHLPSSYNEQFF.

This sequence joins TRBV10-3 and TRBJ2-2; TRBD2 agrees at 9 bases. The ends lost 8 bases at V and 7 bases at J; junction bases unmatched: 11. The germline V gene has CDR1 ENHRY and CDR2 SYGVKD. The CDR3 sequence is 15 residues long. The CDR3 here is CAISSREGRGGELFF. For the CDR3, the DNA is TGTGCCATCTCCTCGCGGGAGGGCCGTGGCGGGGAGCTGTTTTTT.

The chain has TRBV9 and TRBJ1-3, with D perhaps TRBD1 (6 bases). Germline values: CDR1 SGDLS, CDR2 YYNGEE. V lost 7 bases and J 3 bases, leaving 17 bases between the germline ends. The CDR3 has 15 residues. Here the CDR3 reads CASATGVTFGNTIYF. For the CDR3, the DNA is TGTGCCAGCGCGACAGGCGTAACGTTTGGAAACACCATATATTTT.

The J gene is TRBJ1-6, the V gene TRBV13, with D perhaps TRBD1 (6 bases). This CDR3 is 14 amino acids long. The V and J ends lost 3 bases and 14 bases respectively, with 17 bases between them. CDR1 is PRHDT and CDR2 is FYEKMQ in the germline V gene (reference sequence). The CDR3 DNA reads TGTGCCAGCAGCTTCGGCCTTACAGGGAGTTCCCTCCACTTT. Translated: CASSFGLTGSSLHF.